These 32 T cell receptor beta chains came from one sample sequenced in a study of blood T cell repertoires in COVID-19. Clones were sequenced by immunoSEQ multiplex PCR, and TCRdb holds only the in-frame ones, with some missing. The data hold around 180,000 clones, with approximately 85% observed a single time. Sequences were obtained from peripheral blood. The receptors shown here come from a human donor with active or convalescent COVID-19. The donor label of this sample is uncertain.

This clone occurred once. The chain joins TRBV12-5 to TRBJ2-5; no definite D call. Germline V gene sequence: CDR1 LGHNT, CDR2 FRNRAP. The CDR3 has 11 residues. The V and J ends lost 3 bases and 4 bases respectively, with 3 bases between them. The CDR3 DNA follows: TGTGCTAGTGGTTTCGGAGAGACCCAGTACTTC. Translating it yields CASGFGETQYF.

CDR3: CASRRLTGGQETQYF. In DNA form, the CDR3 reads TGTGCCAGCAGACGTTTAACGGGGGGACAAGAGACCCAGTACTTC. The chain links TRBV2 to TRBJ2-5; 7 bases align to TRBD2. V was pared by 6 bases and J by 2 bases, with 9 bases of the junction left unmatched. CDR3 length: 15 amino acids. The V gene's germline CDR1 is SNHLY and CDR2 FYNNEI.

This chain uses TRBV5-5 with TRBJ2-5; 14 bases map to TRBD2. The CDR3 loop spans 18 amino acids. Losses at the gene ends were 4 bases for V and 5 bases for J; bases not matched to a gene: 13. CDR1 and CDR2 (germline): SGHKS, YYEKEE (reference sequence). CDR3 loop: CASSARLAGGTTRETQYF. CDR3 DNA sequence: TGTGCCAGCAGCGCGCGACTAGCGGGGGGGACCACTCGGGAGACCCAGTACTTC.

The CDR3 DNA sequence: TGTGCCAGCAGCTTACAGGGGAGCACTGAAGCTTTCTTT. Encoded protein: CASSLQGSTEAFF. The genes are TRBV5-4 and TRBJ1-1, with 7 bases lining up with TRBD1. Germline V gene data show CDR1 as SGHNT and CDR2 as YYREEE (reference sequence). V lost 2 bases, J lost 4 bases, and 2 bases stayed unmatched. This CDR3 region has 13 residues. Full variable domain (rest looked up from reference TRBV5-4 and TRBJ1-1): ETGVTQSPTHLIKTRGQQVTLRCSSQSGHNTVSWYQQALGQGPQFIFQYYREEENGRGNFPPRFSGLQFPNYSSELNVNALELDDSALYLCASSLQGSTEAFFGQGTRLTVV.

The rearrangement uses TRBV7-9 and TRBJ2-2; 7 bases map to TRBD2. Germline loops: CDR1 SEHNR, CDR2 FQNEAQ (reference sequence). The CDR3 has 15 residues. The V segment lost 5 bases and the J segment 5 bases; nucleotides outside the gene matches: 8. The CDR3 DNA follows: TGTGCCAGCAGCGCCGGGAGGAGCCAAACCGGGGAGCTGTTTTTT. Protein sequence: CASSAGRSQTGELFF.

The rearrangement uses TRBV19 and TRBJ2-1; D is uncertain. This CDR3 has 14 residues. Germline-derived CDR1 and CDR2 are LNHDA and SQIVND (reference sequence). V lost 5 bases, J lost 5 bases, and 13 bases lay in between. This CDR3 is CASSPLRYNNEQFF. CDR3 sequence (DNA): TGTGCCAGTAGTCCTCTCCGATACAACAATGAGCAGTTCTTC.

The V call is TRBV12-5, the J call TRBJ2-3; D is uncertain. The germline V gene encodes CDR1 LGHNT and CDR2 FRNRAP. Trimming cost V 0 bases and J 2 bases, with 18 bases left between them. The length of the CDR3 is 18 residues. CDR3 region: CASGLVLGQPAYTDTQYF. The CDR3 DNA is TGTGCTAGTGGTTTGGTACTTGGGCAACCCGCTTACACAGATACGCAGTATTTT.

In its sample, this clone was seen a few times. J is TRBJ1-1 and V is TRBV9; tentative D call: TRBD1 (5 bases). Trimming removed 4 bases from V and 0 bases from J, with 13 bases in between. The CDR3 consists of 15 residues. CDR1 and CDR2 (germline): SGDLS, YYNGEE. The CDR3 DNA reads TGTGCCAGCAGCCCGGGGTCGGGGGTGAACACTGAAGCTTTCTTT. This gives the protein CASSPGSGVNTEAFF.

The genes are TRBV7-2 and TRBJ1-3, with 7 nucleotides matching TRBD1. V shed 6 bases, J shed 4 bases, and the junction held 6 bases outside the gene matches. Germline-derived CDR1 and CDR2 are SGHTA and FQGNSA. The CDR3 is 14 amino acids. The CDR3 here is CASRKTGRGNTIYF. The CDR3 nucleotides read TGTGCCAGCAGGAAGACAGGGCGAGGAAACACCATATATTTT.

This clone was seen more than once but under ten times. The CDR3 reads CASRRSLLAGPNFVLTF. The CDR3 DNA is TGTGCCAGCAGGCGGTCCCTACTAGCGGGGCCTAACTTCGTCCTGACTTTC. The V call is TRBV27, the J call TRBJ2-6; 10 nucleotides agree with TRBD2. The CDR3 totals 17 residues. Trimming removed 6 bases from V and 12 bases from J; junction bases left unmatched: 17. Germline V gene sequence: CDR1 MNHEY, CDR2 SMNVEV (reference sequence).

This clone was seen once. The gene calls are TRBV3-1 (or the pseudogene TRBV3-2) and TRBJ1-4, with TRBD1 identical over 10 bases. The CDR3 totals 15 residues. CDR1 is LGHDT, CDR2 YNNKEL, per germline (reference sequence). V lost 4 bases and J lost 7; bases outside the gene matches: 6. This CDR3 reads CASSPGQGGFEKLFF. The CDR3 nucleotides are TGTGCCAGCAGCCCAGGACAGGGGGGGTTTGAAAAACTGTTTTTT.

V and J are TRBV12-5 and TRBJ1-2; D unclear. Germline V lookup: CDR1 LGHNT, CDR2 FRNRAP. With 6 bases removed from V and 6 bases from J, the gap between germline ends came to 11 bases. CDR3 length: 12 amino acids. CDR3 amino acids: CASGSMADGYTF. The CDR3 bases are TGTGCTAGTGGGTCAATGGCGGATGGCTACACCTTC.

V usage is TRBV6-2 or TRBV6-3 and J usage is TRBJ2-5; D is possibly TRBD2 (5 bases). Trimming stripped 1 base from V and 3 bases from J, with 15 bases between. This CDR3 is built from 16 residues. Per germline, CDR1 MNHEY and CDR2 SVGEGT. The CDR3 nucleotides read TGTGCCAGCAGTTACTTCGGGGTAGCAGGAGAAGAGACCCAGTACTTC. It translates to CASSYFGVAGEETQYF.

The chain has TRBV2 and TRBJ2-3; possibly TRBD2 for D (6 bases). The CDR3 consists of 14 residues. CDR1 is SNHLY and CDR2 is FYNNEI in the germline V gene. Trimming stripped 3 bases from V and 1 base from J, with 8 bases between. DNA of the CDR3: TGTGCCAGCAGTGACTGGGGGGGCACAGATACGCAGTATTTT. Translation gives CASSDWGGTDTQYF.

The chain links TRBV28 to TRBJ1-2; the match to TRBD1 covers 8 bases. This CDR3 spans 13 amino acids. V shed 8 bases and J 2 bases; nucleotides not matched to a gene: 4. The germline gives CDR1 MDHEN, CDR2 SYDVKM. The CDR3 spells CASVRTGNYGYTF. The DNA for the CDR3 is TGTGCCAGCGTTAGGACAGGGAACTATGGCTACACCTTC.

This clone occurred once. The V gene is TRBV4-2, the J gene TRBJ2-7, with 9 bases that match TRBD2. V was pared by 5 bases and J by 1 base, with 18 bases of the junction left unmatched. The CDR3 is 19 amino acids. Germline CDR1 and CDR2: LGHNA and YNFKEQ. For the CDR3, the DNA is TGTGCCAGCAGCTCCGGAGCGGGGGGTCCTTATTCTCTGTCCTACGAGCAGTACTTC. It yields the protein CASSSGAGGPYSLSYEQYF.

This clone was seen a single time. The CDR3 spells CASSQGAGGRGYGYTF. For the CDR3, the DNA is TGTGCCAGCAGCCAAGGGGCGGGTGGCAGGGGATATGGCTACACCTTC. The chain employs TRBV3-1 (or the pseudogene TRBV3-2) and TRBJ1-2; a weak D match, TRBD1 (6 bases). Trimming stripped 1 base from V and 5 bases from J, with 17 bases between. The CDR3 is 16 residues long. Germline lookup yields CDR1 LGHDT and CDR2 YNNKEL (reference sequence).

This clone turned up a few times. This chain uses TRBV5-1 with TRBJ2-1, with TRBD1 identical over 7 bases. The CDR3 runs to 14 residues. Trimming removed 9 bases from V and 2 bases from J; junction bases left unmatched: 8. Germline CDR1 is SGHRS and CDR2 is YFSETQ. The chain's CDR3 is CATSRDSTYNEQFF. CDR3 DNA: TGCGCCACCTCCCGGGACAGCACCTACAATGAGCAGTTCTTC.

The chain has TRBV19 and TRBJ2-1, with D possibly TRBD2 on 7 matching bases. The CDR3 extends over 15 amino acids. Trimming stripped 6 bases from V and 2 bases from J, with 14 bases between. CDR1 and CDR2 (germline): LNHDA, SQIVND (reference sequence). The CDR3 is CASSYGGGTYNEQFF. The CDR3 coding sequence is TGTGCCAGTAGCTATGGCGGGGGCACCTACAATGAGCAGTTCTTC.

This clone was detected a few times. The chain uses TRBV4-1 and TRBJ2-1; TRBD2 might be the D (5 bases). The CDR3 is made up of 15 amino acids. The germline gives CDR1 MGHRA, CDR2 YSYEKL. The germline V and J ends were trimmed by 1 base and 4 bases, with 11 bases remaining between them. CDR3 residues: CASSQVSGDYNEQFF. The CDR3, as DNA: TGCGCCAGCAGCCAAGTCAGCGGAGATTACAATGAGCAGTTCTTC.

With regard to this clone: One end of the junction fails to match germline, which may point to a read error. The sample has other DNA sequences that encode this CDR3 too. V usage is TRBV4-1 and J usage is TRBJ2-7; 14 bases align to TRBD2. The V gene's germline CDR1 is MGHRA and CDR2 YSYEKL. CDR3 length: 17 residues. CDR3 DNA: TGCGCTAGCAGCCCGAGAGGACTAGCGGGGGGCCTGTACGAGCAGTACTTC. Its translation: CASSPRGLAGGLYEQYF.

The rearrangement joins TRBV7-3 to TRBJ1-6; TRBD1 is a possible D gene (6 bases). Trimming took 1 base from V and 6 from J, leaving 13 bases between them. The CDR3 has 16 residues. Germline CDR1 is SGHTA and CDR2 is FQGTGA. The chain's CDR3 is CASSLNRPGVNSPLHF. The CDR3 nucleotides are TGTGCCAGCAGCTTAAATCGGCCAGGGGTTAATTCACCCCTCCACTTT.

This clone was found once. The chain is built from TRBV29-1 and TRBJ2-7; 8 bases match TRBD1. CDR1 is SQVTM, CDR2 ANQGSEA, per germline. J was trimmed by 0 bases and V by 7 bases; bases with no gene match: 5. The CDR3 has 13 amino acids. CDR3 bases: TGCAGCGCAAGGACAGGGAGCTCCTACGAGCAGTACTTC. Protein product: CSARTGSSYEQYF.

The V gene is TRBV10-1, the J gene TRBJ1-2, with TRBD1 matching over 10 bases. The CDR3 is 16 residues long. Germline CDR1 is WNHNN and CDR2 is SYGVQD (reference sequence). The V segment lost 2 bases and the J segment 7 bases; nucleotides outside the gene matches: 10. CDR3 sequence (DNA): TGCGCCAGCAGTGAGAATCCCGGGACAGGGGAAGGTGGCTACACCTTC. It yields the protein CASSENPGTGEGGYTF.

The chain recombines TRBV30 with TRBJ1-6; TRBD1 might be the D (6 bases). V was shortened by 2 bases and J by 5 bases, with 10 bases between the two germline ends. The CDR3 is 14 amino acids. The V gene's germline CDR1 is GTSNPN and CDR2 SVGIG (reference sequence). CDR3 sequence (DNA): TGTGCCTGGAGTTCGGGGGGCCATAATTCACCCCTCCACTTT. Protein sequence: CAWSSGGHNSPLHF.

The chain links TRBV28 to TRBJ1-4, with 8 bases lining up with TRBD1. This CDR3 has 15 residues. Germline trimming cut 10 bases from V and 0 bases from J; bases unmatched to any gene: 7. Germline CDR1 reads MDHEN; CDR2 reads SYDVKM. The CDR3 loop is CATGQGVATNEKLFF. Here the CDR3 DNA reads TGTGCCACCGGACAGGGAGTTGCAACTAATGAAAAACTGTTTTTT.

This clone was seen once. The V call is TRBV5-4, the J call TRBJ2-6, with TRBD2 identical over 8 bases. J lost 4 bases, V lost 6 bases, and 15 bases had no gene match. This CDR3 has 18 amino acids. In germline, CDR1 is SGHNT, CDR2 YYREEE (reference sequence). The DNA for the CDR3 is TGTGCCAGCACCCCGGGAGGGACGTCACTCACCGGGGCCAACGTCCTGACTTTC. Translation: CASTPGGTSLTGANVLTF.

This chain's CDR3 is CATSREVRWEAFF. The CDR3 nucleotides read TGTGCCACCAGCAGAGAGGTCAGGTGGGAAGCTTTCTTT. J is TRBJ1-1 and V is TRBV15, with D unresolved. The germline CDR1 and CDR2 sequences are LNHNV and YYDKDF (reference sequence). Trimming removed 0 bases at V and 8 bases at J, with 10 bases between. The CDR3 extends over 13 amino acids. Variable domain in full (rest from reference TRBV15 and TRBJ1-1): DAMVIQNPRYQVTQFGKPVTLSCSQTLNHNVMYWYQQKSSQAPKLLFHYYDKDFNNEADTPDNFQSRRPNTSFCFLDIRSPGLGDTAMYLCATSREVRWEAFFGQGTRLTVV.

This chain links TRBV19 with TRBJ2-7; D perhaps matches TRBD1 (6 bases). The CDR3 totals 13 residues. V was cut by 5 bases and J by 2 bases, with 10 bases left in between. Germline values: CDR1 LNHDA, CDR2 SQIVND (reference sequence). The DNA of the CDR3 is TGTGCCAGTAGTGAGGGACAAACCTACGAGCAGTACTTC. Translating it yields CASSEGQTYEQYF.

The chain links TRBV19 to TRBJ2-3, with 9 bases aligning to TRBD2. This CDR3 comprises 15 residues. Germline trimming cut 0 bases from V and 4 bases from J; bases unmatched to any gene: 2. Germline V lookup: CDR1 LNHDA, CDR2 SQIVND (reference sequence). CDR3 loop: CASSIDSGSSDTQYF. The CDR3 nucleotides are TGTGCCAGTAGTATAGATAGCGGGAGCTCAGATACGCAGTATTTT.

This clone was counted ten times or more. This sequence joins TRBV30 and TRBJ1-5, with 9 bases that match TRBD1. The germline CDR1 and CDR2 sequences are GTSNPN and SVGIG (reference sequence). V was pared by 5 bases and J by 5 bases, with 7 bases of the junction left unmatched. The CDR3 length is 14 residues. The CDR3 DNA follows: TGTGCCTGGGGGACAGGGTACCGGGATCAGCCCCAGCATTTT. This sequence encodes CAWGTGYRDQPQHF.

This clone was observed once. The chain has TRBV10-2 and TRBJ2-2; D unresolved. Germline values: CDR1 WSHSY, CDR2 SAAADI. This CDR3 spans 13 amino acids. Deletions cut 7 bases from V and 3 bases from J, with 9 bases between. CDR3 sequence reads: CASIGPDTGELFF. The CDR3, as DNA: TGCGCCAGCATCGGTCCGGACACCGGGGAGCTGTTTTTT.